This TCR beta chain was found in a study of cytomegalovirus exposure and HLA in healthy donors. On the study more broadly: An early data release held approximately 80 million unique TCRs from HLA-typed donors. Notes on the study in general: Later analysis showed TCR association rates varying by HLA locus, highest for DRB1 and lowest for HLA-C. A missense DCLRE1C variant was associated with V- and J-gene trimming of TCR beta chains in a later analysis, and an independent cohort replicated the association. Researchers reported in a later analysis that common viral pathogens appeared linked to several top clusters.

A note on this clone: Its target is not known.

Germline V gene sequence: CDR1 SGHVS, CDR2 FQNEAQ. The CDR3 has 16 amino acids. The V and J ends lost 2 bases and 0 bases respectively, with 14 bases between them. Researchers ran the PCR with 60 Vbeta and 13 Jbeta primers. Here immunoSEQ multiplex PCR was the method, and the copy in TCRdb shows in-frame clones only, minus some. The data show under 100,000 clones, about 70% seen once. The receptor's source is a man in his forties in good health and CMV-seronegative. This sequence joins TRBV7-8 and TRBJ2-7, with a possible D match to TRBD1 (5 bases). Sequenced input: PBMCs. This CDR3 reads CASSLKYRQSSYEQYF. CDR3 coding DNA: TGTGCCAGCAGCTTAAAATACAGACAGAGCTCCTACGAGCAGTACTTC.